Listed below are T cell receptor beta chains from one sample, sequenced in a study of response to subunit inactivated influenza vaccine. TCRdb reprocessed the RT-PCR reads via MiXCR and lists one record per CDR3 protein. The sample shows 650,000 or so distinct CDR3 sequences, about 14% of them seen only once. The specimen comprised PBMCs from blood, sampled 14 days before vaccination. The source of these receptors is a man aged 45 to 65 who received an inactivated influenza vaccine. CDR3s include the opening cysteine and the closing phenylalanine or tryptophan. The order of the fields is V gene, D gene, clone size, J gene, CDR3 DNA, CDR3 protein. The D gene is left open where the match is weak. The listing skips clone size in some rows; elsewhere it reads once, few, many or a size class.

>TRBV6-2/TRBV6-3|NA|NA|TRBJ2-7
TGTGCCAGCAGTTACCCCCCCAAAAGGGACGAGCAGTACTTC
CASSYPPKRDEQYF
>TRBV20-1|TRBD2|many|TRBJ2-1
TGCAGTGCTCAGCTAGCGGGCAATGAGCAGTTCTTC
CSAQLAGNEQFF
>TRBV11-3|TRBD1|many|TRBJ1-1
TGTGCCAGCAGCTCCGGGACAGGGAGACAGACTGAAGCTTTCTTT
CASSSGTGRQTEAFF
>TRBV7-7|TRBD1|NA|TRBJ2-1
TGTGCTAGCAGCTCCCCCGGGACAGGGAATGAGCAGTTCTTC
CASSSPGTGNEQFF
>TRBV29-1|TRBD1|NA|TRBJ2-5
TGCAGCGGGGGACAGGGGGCAGAGACCCAGTACTTC
CSGGQGAETQYF
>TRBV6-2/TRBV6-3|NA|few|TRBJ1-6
TGTGCCAGCAGTTGGGGTGAGGTCTCCTATAATTCACCCCTCCACTTT
CASSWGEVSYNSPLHF
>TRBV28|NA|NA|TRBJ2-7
TGTGCCAGCAATCCCAGGAACTCCTACGAGCAGTACTTC
CASNPRNSYEQYF
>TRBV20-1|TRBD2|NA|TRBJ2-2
TGCAGTGCTAGAGATAGGTCTAGCGGGGATAACGGGGAGCTGTTTTTT
CSARDRSSGDNGELFF
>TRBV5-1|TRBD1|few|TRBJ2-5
TGCGCCAGCAGTCCACAGGGGGCATCGGAGACCCAGTACTTC
CASSPQGASETQYF
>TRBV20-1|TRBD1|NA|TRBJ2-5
TGCAGTGCAGTAATTCGGACAGGGTACCAAGAGACCCAGTACTTC
CSAVIRTGYQETQYF
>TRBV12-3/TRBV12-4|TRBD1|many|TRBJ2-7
TGTGCCAGCAGTATATGGGGGACAGACTACGAGCAGTACTTC
CASSIWGTDYEQYF
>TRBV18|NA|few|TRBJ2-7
TGTGCCAGCTCAGATTCCCAGGGAGCTGGCCCGGAAGCGTACTTC
CASSDSQGAGPEAYF
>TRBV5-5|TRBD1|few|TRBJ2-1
TGTGCCAGCAGCTGGACAGGAAACAATGAGCAGTTCTTC
CASSWTGNNEQFF
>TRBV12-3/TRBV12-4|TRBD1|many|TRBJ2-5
TGTGCCAGCAGTTCTCCGACAGGGGGCCGTGGGCAAGAGACCCAGTACTTC
CASSSPTGGRGQETQYF
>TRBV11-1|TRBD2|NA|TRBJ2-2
TGTGCCAGCAGCTTATCCAGCGGGATAGCCCGCGCGAACACCGGGGAGCTGTTTTTT
CASSLSSGIARANTGELFF
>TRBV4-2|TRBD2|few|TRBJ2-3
TGTGCCAGCAGCCAAGAGGGGATAGCGGGGCCCACAGATACGCAGTATTTT
CASSQEGIAGPTDTQYF
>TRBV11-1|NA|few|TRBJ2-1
TGTGCCAGCAGCGCGACGGCCGGGTCCTACAATGAGCAGTTCTTC
CASSATAGSYNEQFF
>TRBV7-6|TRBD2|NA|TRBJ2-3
TGTGCCAGCAGCTTAGACAGCGGGAGGATTACAGATACGCAGTATTTT
CASSLDSGRITDTQYF
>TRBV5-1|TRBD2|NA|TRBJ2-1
TGCGCCAGCAGCGGTGGTAGCGGGAGCTACAATGAGCAGTTCTTC
CASSGGSGSYNEQFF
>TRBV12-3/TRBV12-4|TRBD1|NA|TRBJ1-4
TGTGCCAGCAGAAAGACAGGGGGCGGGGAAAAACTGTTTTTT
CASRKTGGGEKLFF
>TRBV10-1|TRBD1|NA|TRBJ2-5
TGCGCCAGCAGTGACAGGGACAGGGGAGAGACCCAGTACTTC
CASSDRDRGETQYF
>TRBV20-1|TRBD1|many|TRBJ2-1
TGCAGTGCTAGAGATTCGACAGGGGCTAGCTCCTACAATGAGCAGTTCTTC
CSARDSTGASSYNEQFF
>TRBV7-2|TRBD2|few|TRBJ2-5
TGTGCCAGCAGCTTAGTCACAGCGGGGGGGCCCCAGTACTTC
CASSLVTAGGPQYF
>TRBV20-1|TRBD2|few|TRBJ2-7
TGCAGTGCTAGAGCTCCGGGAGGGCCTGCTGTTGAGCAGTACTTC
CSARAPGGPAVEQYF
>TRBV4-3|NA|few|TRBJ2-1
TGCGCCAGCAGCCAAGATCGGATAGACTACAATGAGCAGTTCTTC
CASSQDRIDYNEQFF
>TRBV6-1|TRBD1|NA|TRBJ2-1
TGTGCCAGCACGGAGACCGGGACAGGGACCTACAATGAGCAGTTCTTC
CASTETGTGTYNEQFF
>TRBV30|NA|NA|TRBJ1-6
TGTGCCTGGAGTGTGTGGGGCTATAATTCACCCCTCCACTTT
CAWSVWGYNSPLHF
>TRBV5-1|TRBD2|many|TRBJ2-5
TGCGCCAGCAGCTTTGGTCGACTAGCGGGGAAGCAAGAGACCCAGTACTTC
CASSFGRLAGKQETQYF
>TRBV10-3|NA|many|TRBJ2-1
TGTGCCATCAGTGAGTCATGGGACTCCTACAATGAGCAGTTCTTC
CAISESWDSYNEQFF
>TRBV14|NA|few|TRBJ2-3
TGTGCCAGCAGCCTCGGGAGCAGTTGGGGCGCAGATACGCAGTATTTT
CASSLGSSWGADTQYF
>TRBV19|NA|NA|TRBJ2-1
TGTGCCAGTAGTCAAAACTTAGCGTATGAGCAGTTCTTC
CASSQNLAYEQFF
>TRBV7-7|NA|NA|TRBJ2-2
TGTGCCAGCAGCGGTGCCCCGGGGGACACCGGGGAGCTGTTTTTT
CASSGAPGDTGELFF
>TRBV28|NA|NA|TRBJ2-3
TGTGCCAGCAGTTTTGGCCGGGTCGCAGATACGCAGTATTTT
CASSFGRVADTQYF
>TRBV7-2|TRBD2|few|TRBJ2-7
TGTGCCAGCAGCATTCACGGAGGACTAGGCTCCTACGAGCAGTACTTC
CASSIHGGLGSYEQYF
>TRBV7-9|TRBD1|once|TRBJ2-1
TGTGCCAAAGGACAGGGGGCTAATGAGCAGTTCTTC
CAKGQGANEQFF
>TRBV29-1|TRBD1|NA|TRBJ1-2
TGCAGCGTTCCCAGGGACCAGGGGGCGCGGAACGGCTACACCTTC
CSVPRDQGARNGYTF
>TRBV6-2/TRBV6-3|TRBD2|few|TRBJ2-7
TGTGCCAGCAGTTACTCCGTCAGGACTAGTCCCTACGAGCAGTACTTC
CASSYSVRTSPYEQYF
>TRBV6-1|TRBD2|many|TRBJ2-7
TGTGCCAGCAGTACACTAGCGGGAGAGGGGTACGAGCAGTACTTC
CASSTLAGEGYEQYF
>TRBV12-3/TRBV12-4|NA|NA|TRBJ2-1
TGTGCCAGCAGTCCTGCCAACAGGGTTGGCAACAATGAGCAGTTCTTC
CASSPANRVGNNEQFF
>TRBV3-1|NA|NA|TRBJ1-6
TGTGCCAGCAGCCCGCAGACAGGAGGTTCGGCACCCCTCCACTTT
CASSPQTGGSAPLHF
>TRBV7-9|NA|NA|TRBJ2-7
TGTGCCAGCAGCCACCCCGGGTACGAGCAGTACTTC
CASSHPGYEQYF
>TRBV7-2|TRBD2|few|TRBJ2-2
TGTGCCAGCAGCTTAGACGGGAGGGCCGTCGGGGAGCTGTTTTTT
CASSLDGRAVGELFF
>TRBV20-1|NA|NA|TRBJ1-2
TGCAGTGTTGGACGGTTTAACTATGGCTACACCTTC
CSVGRFNYGYTF
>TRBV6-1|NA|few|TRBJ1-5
TGTGCCAGCAGCCCTCCCCTAGGCAGGGGCATTGGCAATCAGCCCCAGCATTTT
CASSPPLGRGIGNQPQHF
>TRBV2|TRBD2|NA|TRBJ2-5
TGTGCCACCCGCCTAGCGGGAGCAGAGACCCAGTACTTC
CATRLAGAETQYF
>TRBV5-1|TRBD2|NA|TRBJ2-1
TGCGCCAGCAGCTCGGTAGCGGGAGTATCGGGTGAGCAGTTCTTC
CASSSVAGVSGEQFF
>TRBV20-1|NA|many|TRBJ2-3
TGCAGTGCTAGAGATCAGTCGCGGACGAGACCCACAGATACGCAGTATTTT
CSARDQSRTRPTDTQYF
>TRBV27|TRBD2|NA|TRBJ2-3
TGTGCCAGCAAACGAGGGGGACTAGCGGGGGTAAATACGCAGTATTTT
CASKRGGLAGVNTQYF
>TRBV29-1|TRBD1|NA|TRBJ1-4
TGCAGCGCTGCCAGGGGGTTGGATGAAAAACTGTTTTTT
CSAARGLDEKLFF
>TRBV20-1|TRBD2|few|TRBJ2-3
TGCAGTGCTGATGAAGCGGGGGGCATCACAGATACGCAGTATTTT
CSADEAGGITDTQYF
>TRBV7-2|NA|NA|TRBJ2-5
TGTGCCAGCAGCTTAGAGGGGCTCTCCGGTGGGGAGACCCAGTACTTC
CASSLEGLSGGETQYF
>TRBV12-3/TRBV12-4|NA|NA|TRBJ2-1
TGTGCCAGCAGCGAACCGGGCGGTGAGCAGTTCTTC
CASSEPGGEQFF
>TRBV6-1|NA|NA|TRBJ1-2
TGTGCCAGCAGCCCCTCGGGGGGGCAAGGCTACACCTTC
CASSPSGGQGYTF
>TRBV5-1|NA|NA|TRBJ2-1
TGCGCCAGCAAGGGGGGTTACTCCTACAATGAGCAGTTCTTC
CASKGGYSYNEQFF
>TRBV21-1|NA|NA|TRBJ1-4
TGTGCCGGAGGACAGCCAACTAATGAAAAACTGTTTTTT
CAGGQPTNEKLFF
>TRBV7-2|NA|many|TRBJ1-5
TGTGCCAGCAGCTTAGTTTTTCGCAATCAGCCCCAGCATTTT
CASSLVFRNQPQHF
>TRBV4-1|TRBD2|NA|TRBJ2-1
TGCGCCAGCAGCCAAGATGTGACTAGCGGGGGGTGGAGGGAGCAGTTCTTC
CASSQDVTSGGWREQFF
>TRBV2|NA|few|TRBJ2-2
TGTGCCAGCAGGGACAGGGAGGGGGTCGGGGAGCTGTTTTTT
CASRDREGVGELFF